A selection of T cell receptor beta chains follows, all from one sample in a study of cytotoxic CD8 clonotypes in ibrutinib-treated CLL. The assay was immunoSEQ multiplex PCR, and TCRdb's table has in-frame clones only and misses some. The repertoire holds roughly 70,000 clones, with 90% as singletons. Sequenced material: PBMCs, taken after 12 months of ibrutinib treatment. The source is a human donor with chronic lymphocytic leukemia. Both conserved end residues are part of each CDR3. D genes are given only for firm matches. Size is omitted from some rows. Given values are once, few, many or a class for expanded clones.

d_call	j_call	clone_size	v_call	cdr3_nt	cdr3_aa
.	TRBJ1-5	once	TRBV7-9	TGTGCCAGCAGCTTGGGGGCCAATCAGCCCCAGCATTTT	CASSLGANQPQHF
.	TRBJ2-1	.	TRBV15	TGTGCCACCAGCGGGTACAATGAGCAGTTCTTC	CATSGYNEQFF
.	TRBJ1-5	.	TRBV6-5	TGTGCCAGCAGTTACGGGCGGGACAATCAGCCCCAGCATTTT	CASSYGRDNQPQHF
TRBD1	TRBJ2-7	.	TRBV28	TGCGGAACAGGGGGAAGAATTAGCTCCTACGAGCAGTACTTC	CGTGGRISSYEQYF
.	TRBJ1-1	.	TRBV18	TGTGCCAGCTCACCACGAGGACAGACCATGAACACTGAAGCTTTCTTT	CASSPRGQTMNTEAFF
TRBD2	TRBJ2-5	.	TRBV7-6	TGTGCCAGCAGCTTAGCACTAGCGGGAGCCGGTTACGTAGAGACCCAGTACTTC	CASSLALAGAGYVETQYF
TRBD1	TRBJ1-2	.	TRBV4-1	TGCGCCAGCAGCCAGTTCGGGACAGGGCGGTATGGCTACACCTTC	CASSQFGTGRYGYTF
.	TRBJ1-1	.	TRBV11-3	TGTGCCAGCAGCTTAGATGTGTTATTTGGACAAGGGGACACTGAAGCTTTCTTT	CASSLDVLFGQGDTEAFF
TRBD1	TRBJ1-5	.	TRBV6-1	TGTGCCAGCAGTGAAGCTGGGACAGCTAGGATGCGTCAGCCCCAGCATTTT	CASSEAGTARMRQPQHF
TRBD2	TRBJ2-1	.	TRBV19	TGTGCCAGTAGTAGCAAGCGGGAGATCAACAATGAGCAGTTCTTC	CASSSKREINNEQFF
.	TRBJ2-5	.	TRBV7-2	TGTGCCAGCAGCTTACGTCCTAGGTCCCAAGAGACCCAGTACTTC	CASSLRPRSQETQYF
.	TRBJ1-1	.	TRBV11-3	TGTGCCAGCAGCTTAGGGCTTGGCATGAACACTGAAGCTTTCTTT	CASSLGLGMNTEAFF
TRBD2	TRBJ2-7	.	TRBV6-5	TGTGCCAGCAGGAAGGGACTAGCGGAAGCCTACGAGCAGTACTTC	CASRKGLAEAYEQYF
.	TRBJ1-3	.	TRBV30	TGTGCCTGGGCGGGGCCCCTTCGAAACACCATATATTTT	CAWAGPLRNTIYF
.	TRBJ1-1	.	TRBV6-5	TGTGCCAGCAGTTACAAGACTGAAGCTTTCTTT	CASSYKTEAFF
.	TRBJ1-5	once	TRBV19	TGTGCCAGTAGTAAGACGGGTAATAATCAGCCCCAGCATTTT	CASSKTGNNQPQHF
TRBD1	TRBJ1-5	few	TRBV19	TGTGCCAGTAGTACCCGGGACAGGATTCAGCCCCAGCATTTT	CASSTRDRIQPQHF
TRBD1	TRBJ2-7	.	TRBV28	TGTGCCAGCAGTTTACGGGGCAGGGGGCGGTTCCTCTACGAGCAGTACTTC	CASSLRGRGRFLYEQYF
.	TRBJ2-2	once	TRBV6-1	TGTGCCAGCAATACTTTAGCGAACACCGGGGAGCTGTTTTTT	CASNTLANTGELFF
TRBD1	TRBJ2-7	.	TRBV27	TGTGCCAGCAGTTTATCGGAGACCGGGACAGGGGGCCGCTACGAGCAGTACTTC	CASSLSETGTGGRYEQYF
.	TRBJ1-1	once	TRBV5-1	TGCGCCAGCAGTCGTGGGGCGGCGAACACTGAAGCTTTCTTT	CASSRGAANTEAFF
.	TRBJ2-3	.	TRBV6-4	TGTGCCAGCAGTGACGGGGGCGGCACAGATACGCAGTATTTT	CASSDGGGTDTQYF
.	TRBJ1-1	.	TRBV5-1	TGCGCCAGCAGCCTCTCCGGGACAAACACTGAAGCTTTCTTT	CASSLSGTNTEAFF
.	TRBJ2-7	.	TRBV5-1	TGCGCCAGCAGCTTGGACAGATCCAAGCCCTCCTACGAGCAGTACTTC	CASSLDRSKPSYEQYF
.	TRBJ1-2	.	TRBV30	TGTGCCTGGAGTCCTAGCTGGGGGGAAGGGCATGGCTACACCTTC	CAWSPSWGEGHGYTF
TRBD1	TRBJ1-2	.	TRBV29-1	TGCAGCGGAGGGGACAGGGGGCGCAGCGTTGGCTACACCTTC	CSGGDRGRSVGYTF
.	TRBJ2-7	.	TRBV6-5	TGTGCCAGCAGCCGCGTGGGCGAGCAGTACTTC	CASSRVGEQYF
.	TRBJ2-7	once	TRBV29-1	TGCAGCGTTGGCGGCCACTACGAGCAGTACTTC	CSVGGHYEQYF
TRBD1	TRBJ1-1	.	TRBV5-1	TGCGCCAGCAGCTCGACAGGGCGCACTGAAGCTTTCTTT	CASSSTGRTEAFF
TRBD1	TRBJ1-2	few	TRBV30	TGTGCCTGGTCCCGGGACAGGCCCTATGGCTACACCTTC	CAWSRDRPYGYTF
TRBD1	TRBJ2-1	once	TRBV6-1	TGTGCCAGCAGTGAAGGGACAGGGGGCCACAATGAGCAGTTCTTC	CASSEGTGGHNEQFF
.	TRBJ2-2	.	TRBV5-1	TGCGCCAGCAGCTTGTACTCGAACACCGGGGAGCTGTTTTTT	CASSLYSNTGELFF
.	TRBJ1-1	.	TRBV6-5	TGTGCCAGCAGTTATAGAGGGGGGAACACTGAAGCTTTCTTT	CASSYRGGNTEAFF
TRBD1	TRBJ1-2	.	TRBV6-4	TGTGCCAGCAGTGTCTCCGGGACAGGGAACTATGGCTACACCTTC	CASSVSGTGNYGYTF
.	TRBJ1-2	once	TRBV6-1	TGTGCCAGCAGTGATGTTTACCGGGGGCTGGGTAACTATGGCTACACCTTC	CASSDVYRGLGNYGYTF
TRBD1	TRBJ1-2	.	TRBV25-1	TGTGCCAGCAGTGAATGGGGCGGGACAGGGGTTGGTTATGGCTACACCTTC	CASSEWGGTGVGYGYTF
.	TRBJ1-4	.	TRBV21-1	TGTGCCAGCAATGGCCCCGGGCCTAATGAAAAACTGTTTTTT	CASNGPGPNEKLFF
.	TRBJ2-6	.	TRBV4-2	TGTGCCAGCAGCCAAGTAGGTGTCGGGCGCTCTGGGGCCAACGTCCTGACTTTC	CASSQVGVGRSGANVLTF
.	TRBJ1-2	.	TRBV4-2	TGTGCCAGCAGCCAAGCGATCGGGACACCTAACTATGGCTACACCTTC	CASSQAIGTPNYGYTF
.	TRBJ1-3	.	TRBV30	TGTGCCTGGAGTGGGTGGTCTGGAAACACCATATATTTT	CAWSGWSGNTIYF
TRBD2	TRBJ2-7	.	TRBV27	TGTGCCAGCAGTTTATCGATTCGGACTAGCGGGATCAACGAGCAGTACTTC	CASSLSIRTSGINEQYF
TRBD1	TRBJ1-5	few	TRBV11-2	TGTGCCAGCAGCCTACGACAGGGGGCTCAGCCCCAGCATTTT	CASSLRQGAQPQHF
.	TRBJ1-1	few	TRBV7-2	TGTGCCAGCAGCTTATTCGTCGGGAATAGAGAAGCTTTCTTT	CASSLFVGNREAFF
.	TRBJ2-1	.	TRBV27	TGTGCCAGCAGGGACGTGTTTCTGTTATCGCAGTTCTTC	CASRDVFLLSQFF
.	TRBJ2-7	.	TRBV28	TGTGCCAGCACCGTCGGGGGCCCCCTCAGCCAATACGAGCAGTACTTC	CASTVGGPLSQYEQYF
TRBD2	TRBJ2-7	once	TRBV11-2	TGTGCCAGCAGCTTGTCTAGCGGGGGGGTGAGCTCCTACGAGCAGTACTTC	CASSLSSGGVSSYEQYF
.	TRBJ2-7	.	TRBV7-9	TGTGCCAGCAGCTTGGGAGTTTCCGAGCAGTACTTC	CASSLGVSEQYF
.	TRBJ2-7	.	TRBV2	TGTGCCAGCAGTGGTGATTTCTACGAGCAGTACTTC	CASSGDFYEQYF
.	TRBJ2-7	.	TRBV5-4	TGTGCCAGCCGACCAGCAGCGGGTCCCTACGAGCAGTACTTC	CASRPAAGPYEQYF
TRBD2	TRBJ2-5	.	TRBV28	TGTGCCAGCAGTTTAGCGGGGGTACGGGAGACCCAGTACTTC	CASSLAGVRETQYF
TRBD1	TRBJ1-1	.	TRBV29-1	TGCAGCGTTGAAGATCCTGACAGGGACACTGAAGCTTTCTTT	CSVEDPDRDTEAFF
.	TRBJ1-1	.	TRBV27	TGTGCCAGCAGTTTTAGGAAGGGGGGCGCTGGCGGGAACACTGAAGCTTTCTTT	CASSFRKGGAGGNTEAFF
.	TRBJ1-1	.	TRBV4-1	TGCGCCAGCAGCCACCGACAGATTTCCACTGAGGGGAAATTTGAAGCTTTCTTT	CASSHRQISTEGKFEAFF
TRBD1	TRBJ1-3	.	TRBV28	TGTGCCAGCAGTTTATTATCGGGACAGGGGTTTAGGAGCACCATATATTTT	CASSLLSGQGFRSTIYF
.	TRBJ1-5	few	TRBV27	TGTGCCAGCAGTTTAAGCCGGGGTTCCAATCAGCCCCAGCATTTT	CASSLSRGSNQPQHF